Reported below is one T cell receptor beta chain. The sample is drawn from a study of neoadjuvant anti-PD-1 for oral cavity cancer. Study information: Patients without progression got a fourth dose around day 43.

As for time point: after neoadjuvant nivolumab, at surgical resection. Cohort: HPV-negative, locally advanced oral cavity squamous cell carcinoma patients. Assay used: immunoSEQ multiplex PCR; TCRdb lists only in-frame clones, some missing. The top ten hold around 3.2% of the sample, which has about 68,000 clones, 80% to 90% seen once. Sequences were derived from PBMCs, sampled after nivolumab (anti-PD-1) treatment. The TCR comes from a person aged 35-79 years with oral cavity squamous cell carcinoma.

CDR3 region: CASSPQQGRTNEKLFF. The CDR3 DNA follows: TGTGCCAGCAGTCCCCAACAGGGACGGACTAATGAAAAACTGTTTTTT. The V call is TRBV2, the J call TRBJ1-4, with TRBD1 as a possible D gene (6 bases). The CDR3 is 16 residues long. Germline CDR1 reads SNHLY; CDR2 reads FYNNEI. The V end was cut by 5 bases, the J end by 2 bases, with 15 bases between.